This T cell receptor (beta chain) was retrieved from a study of shared clonotypes between healthy human individuals. Study context: The study used three CD4 naive, three CD4 memory, two CD8 naive and one CD8 memory plate per donor. Findings and limits, study-wide: Non-shared clonotypes were found to have lower generation probabilities than the clonotypes that were shared by all four of the sorted-subset donors. Sequencing depth was a factor that was expected to affect clonotype sharing among donors.

Deep-level settings were used for running the assay. Method: immunoSEQ multiplex PCR; TCRdb's copy keeps in-frame clones and lacks some. The sample yields around 1,100,000 clones, roughly 77% seen once. This CDR3 comprises 13 residues. V dropped 7 bases and J dropped 0 bases, with 7 bases sitting between them. Germline V gene sequence: CDR1 MNHEY, CDR2 SVGAGI. Comments on this clone: The antigen remains undetermined.

This TCR came from a young man in good health. Some clones in this sample may be carry-over from other donors' samples. This chain links TRBV6-5 with TRBJ2-1, with D perhaps matching TRBD2 (5 bases). The sequenced sample consisted of memory CD4+ T cells from PBMCs. Described subset: CD45RA-negative fraction. CDR3 sequence reads: CASTRDSYNEQFF. CDR3 DNA: TGTGCCAGCACCCGGGACTCCTACAATGAGCAGTTCTTC.